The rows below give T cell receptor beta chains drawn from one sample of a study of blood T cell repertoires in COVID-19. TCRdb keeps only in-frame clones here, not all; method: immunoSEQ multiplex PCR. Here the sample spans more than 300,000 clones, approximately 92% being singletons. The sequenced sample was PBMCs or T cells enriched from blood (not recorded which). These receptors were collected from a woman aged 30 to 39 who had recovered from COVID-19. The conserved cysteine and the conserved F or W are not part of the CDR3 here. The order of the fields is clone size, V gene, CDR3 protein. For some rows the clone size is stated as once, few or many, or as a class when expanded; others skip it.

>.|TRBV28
ASSFQGKYGYT
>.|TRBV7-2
ASSTSRVAYEQY
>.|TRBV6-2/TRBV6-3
ASSYSGGLAGDDDGELF
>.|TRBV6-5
ASSYSPTGNYGYT
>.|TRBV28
ASSLVRRYGYT
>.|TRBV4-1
ASSQGHRGLDNEQF
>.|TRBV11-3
ASSLESGPYNEQF
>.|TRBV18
ASSPKTGNTGELF
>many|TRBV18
ASASKDTQY
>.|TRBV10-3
AISESRTSGSIGEQY
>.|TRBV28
ASSLLGLAGGLGQF
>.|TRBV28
ASEGGVNTRNYGYT
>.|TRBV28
ASSWGQGRDGYT
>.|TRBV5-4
ASSPGPGDGGELF
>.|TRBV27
ASSLGLVYEQY
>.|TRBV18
ASSPSEENYGYT
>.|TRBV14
ASSQAGFGYT
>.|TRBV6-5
ASRAPQGASQPQH
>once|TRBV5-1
ASSSTGTGNGYT
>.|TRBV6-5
ASSEGTGGDEQY
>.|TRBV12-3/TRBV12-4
ASSLRDMNEQY
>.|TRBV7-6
ASSLAAENTGELF
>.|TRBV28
ASGRGLETQY
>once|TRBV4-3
ASSLGLAGVAGELF
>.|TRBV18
ASARQGGNTEAF
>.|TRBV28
ASSFPRTGAENIQY
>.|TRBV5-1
ASSWGLAGGAGYEQY
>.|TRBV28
ASSLRGGNNQPQH
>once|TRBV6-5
ASSTGQGLNIQY
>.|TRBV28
ASSITTRVQETQY
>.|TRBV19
AVKGLADRNEQF
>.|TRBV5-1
ASSPGTGEDEQY
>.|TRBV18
ASSPSGSYTDTQY
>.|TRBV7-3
ASSPGQEGYSNQPQH
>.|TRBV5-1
ASSPGDSSYNEQF
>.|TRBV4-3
ASSQRTGRGELF
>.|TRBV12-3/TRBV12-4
ASRGQVGQPQH
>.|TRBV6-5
ASSYLAVTGGEQY
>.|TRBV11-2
ASSPDRLRTDTQY
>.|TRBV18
ASSGQRGSSEQY
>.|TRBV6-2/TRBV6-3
ASSGLGVTGANVLT
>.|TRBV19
ASSVGQVGELF
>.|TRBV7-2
ASSGPGTGSYGYT
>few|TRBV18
ASSPLRQENQPQH
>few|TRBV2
AVTPGTGELF
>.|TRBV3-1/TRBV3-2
ASSDPGGEAF
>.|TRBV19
ASSSWGRSTDTQY
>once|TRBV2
ASSVHRRGQGADTQY